The 25 T cell receptor beta chains reported below all come from one sample, sequenced in a study of radiotherapy plus CTLA-4 blockade in lung cancer (dated by TCRdb to the late 2010s). Library generation was performed with the immunoSEQ multiplex PCR assay. The immuneACCESS repertoire file appears here via TCRdb, limited to in-frame rearrangements. These files lack a portion of the clones; in checked studies, under half of the deficit traces to unresolved V genes, and the cause of the others is not known. Recorded for this sample are around 91,000 clones; roughly 88% of them occurred a single time. 4.9% of the sample is taken by the ten largest. Sample: peripheral blood, taken from a patient treated with radiotherapy plus ipilimumab. These TCRs come from a human donor with non-small cell lung cancer that progressed on radiotherapy plus ipilimumab.

The chain carries TRBV2 and TRBJ2-7, with D perhaps TRBD1 or TRBD2 (5 bases each). The germline V gene encodes CDR1 SNHLY and CDR2 FYNNEI. The CDR3 is made up of 13 amino acids. The ends were cut back, 3 bases at V and 4 bases at J, with 10 bases in the middle. In DNA, the CDR3 is TGTGCCAGCAGTGACGGGAAGGGGTACGAGCAGTACTTC. Encoded protein: CASSDGKGYEQYF. Full variable domain (remainder filled in from reference TRBV2 and TRBJ2-7): EPEVTQTPSHQVTQMGQEVILRCVPISNHLYFYWYRQILGQKVEFLVSFYNNEISEKSEIFDDQFSVERPDGSNFTLKIRSTKLEDSAMYFCASSDGKGYEQYFGPGTRLTVT.

As concerns this clone: Its ends do not fully match the called genes, so a read error is possible. The gene calls are TRBV7-9 and TRBJ2-2; TRBD1 aligns across 9 bases. The CDR3 has 16 residues. Germline CDR1 reads SEHNR; CDR2 reads FQNEAQ (reference sequence). CDR3 coding DNA: TGTGCCAGCAGCAAACAGGGGGCACAGAACGCCGGGGAGCTGTTTTTT. Translating it yields CASSKQGAQNAGELFF.

The chain employs TRBV29-1 and TRBJ1-1; 8 bases align to TRBD1. This CDR3 is built from 13 residues. V was pared by 7 bases and J by 4 bases, with 8 bases of the junction left unmatched. The germline gives CDR1 SQVTM, CDR2 ANQGSEA. CDR3 protein: CSASDRAGTEAFF. For the CDR3, the DNA is TGCAGCGCCTCGGACAGGGCCGGCACTGAAGCTTTCTTT.

The rearrangement links TRBV27 to TRBJ2-7; D uncertain. V lost 1 base to trimming and J lost 6 bases, with 16 bases between them. The V gene's germline CDR1 is MNHEY and CDR2 SMNVEV (reference sequence). CDR3 length: 15 residues. The CDR3 sequence is CASSLFGPNSGEQYF. DNA for the CDR3: TGTGCCAGCAGTTTATTCGGGCCGAACTCAGGCGAGCAGTACTTC.

This clone was seen a handful of times. The chain uses TRBV5-1 and TRBJ1-1; D unresolved. Trimming shortened V by 4 bases and J by 1 base, and 11 bases separated the two germline ends. The CDR3 length is 14 residues. Germline loops: CDR1 SGHRS, CDR2 YFSETQ. The CDR3 protein is CASSPLGRNTEAFF. CDR3 nucleotides: TGCGCCAGCAGCCCACTAGGGCGGAACACTGAAGCTTTCTTT.

In this sample, this clone turned up a few times. CDR3 sequence (DNA): TGTGCCAGCAGCGTAGCGGCAGCCAACTATGGCTACACCTTC. Its translation is CASSVAAANYGYTF. The chain joins TRBV9 to TRBJ1-2; D is ambiguous. V lost 0 bases and J lost 2, with 8 bases in between. This CDR3 has 14 residues. Germline V gives CDR1 SGDLS, CDR2 YYNGEE.

This chain links TRBV4-2 with TRBJ2-2; 14 positions agree with TRBD2. The J segment lost 0 bases and the V segment lost 4 bases, leaving 1 base of the junction unmatched. The germline gives CDR1 LGHNA, CDR2 YNFKEQ. CDR3 length: 17 residues. CDR3 residues: CASSPTSGRANTGELFF. The CDR3 nucleotides read TGTGCCAGCAGCCCGACTAGCGGGAGGGCGAACACCGGGGAGCTGTTTTTT.

This clone was observed a single time. The J gene is TRBJ2-7, the V gene TRBV6-1; D unresolved. The germline V and J ends were trimmed by 4 bases and 9 bases, with 13 bases remaining between them. CDR1 is MNHNS and CDR2 is SASEGT in the germline V gene. This CDR3 has 12 residues. The CDR3 nucleotides are TGTGCCAGCAGTGGGGCTTTTTTAAGGCAGTACTTC. It is translated as CASSGAFLRQYF.

This clone was detected only a few times. The chain links TRBV7-3 to TRBJ2-1, with 9 bases fitting TRBD2. CDR1 and CDR2 from the germline V gene are SGHTA and FQGTGA. The ends lost 5 bases at V and 6 bases at J; junction bases unmatched: 5. CDR3 length: 14 amino acids. The CDR3, as DNA: TGTGCCAGCAGCAATAGCGGGAGTGGCAATGAGCAGTTCTTC. It translates to CASSNSGSGNEQFF.

On this clone itself: Relative to the germline gene, one junction end is altered; a read error may explain this. V gene TRBV5-4 combines with J gene TRBJ2-6, with TRBD1 identical over 8 bases. From germline, CDR1 is SGHNT and CDR2 YYREEE (reference sequence). This CDR3 contains 18 residues. CDR3 loop: CASRLEGQGLSGANVLTF. The CDR3 bases are TGTGCCAGCAGGTTGGAAGGACAGGGCCTCTCTGGGGCCAACGTCCTGACTTTC.

This clone turned up a few times. This chain connects TRBV4-2 to TRBJ1-2; D possibly corresponds to TRBD1 (6 bases). Germline values: CDR1 LGHNA, CDR2 YNFKEQ. The CDR3 is 14 residues long. V gave up 4 bases and J gave up 0 bases, with 9 bases separating them. The chain's CDR3 is CASSLGQSNYGYTF. Written as DNA, the CDR3 is TGTGCCAGCAGCCTTGGACAGTCTAACTATGGCTACACCTTC.

The chain links TRBV19 to TRBJ2-1; D is uncertain. V was cut by 3 bases and J by 6 bases, with 9 bases left in between. Germline loops: CDR1 LNHDA, CDR2 SQIVND (reference sequence). The CDR3 totals 13 residues. The CDR3 loop is CASSIKVLNEQFF. CDR3 coding DNA: TGTGCCAGTAGTATCAAGGTGCTCAATGAGCAGTTCTTC.

This clone was seen just once. The chain carries TRBV5-1 and TRBJ2-2, with 10 nucleotides matching TRBD2. Trimming cost V 3 bases and J 6 bases; bases outside gene matches: 5. Per the germline V gene, CDR1 is SGHRS and CDR2 is YFSETQ. The CDR3 extends over 15 amino acids. CDR3: CASSSPGLASGELFF. CDR3 sequence (DNA): TGCGCCAGCAGCTCTCCGGGACTAGCGTCCGGGGAGCTGTTTTTT.

This clone turned up a few times. This rearrangement joins TRBV13 to TRBJ1-3; TRBD1 might be the D (6 bases). With 3 bases removed from V and 3 bases from J, the gap between germline ends came to 18 bases. Germline lookup yields CDR1 PRHDT and CDR2 FYEKMQ (reference sequence). This CDR3 is 17 amino acids long. The CDR3 sequence: CASSLGMGGHRGNTIYF. The CDR3 DNA reads as TGTGCCAGCAGCTTGGGAATGGGGGGGCACCGTGGAAACACCATATATTTT.

The rearrangement joins TRBV10-3 to TRBJ1-2, with a possible D match to TRBD1 (5 bases). V lost 6 bases, J lost 2 bases, and 10 bases lay in between. The CDR3 totals 13 residues. Germline CDR1 and CDR2: ENHRY and SYGVKD. The CDR3 DNA follows: TGTGCCATCAGATCGACAGCGAACTATGGCTACACCTTC. This sequence encodes CAIRSTANYGYTF.

As for this clone: At one end, the junction sequence differs from germline, possibly due to a read error. J is TRBJ2-1 and V is TRBV2; TRBD1 aligns across 8 bases. This CDR3 contains 13 residues. Germline values: CDR1 SNHLY, CDR2 FYNNEI. As DNA, the CDR3 is TGTGCCAGCACGCCCCTGGGGGGACAGGTTTTGCTCTTC. This encodes CASTPLGGQVLLF.

The chain recombines TRBV15 with TRBJ2-1; 7 bases align to TRBD2. V lost 1 base and J lost 4; bases outside the gene matches: 13. This CDR3 region has 18 residues. Germline V gene lookup returns CDR1 LNHNV and CDR2 YYDKDF (reference sequence). The CDR3 region has the DNA TGTGCCACCAGCAGAGGTGGGTGGAAAAGCGGGGCTTACAATGAGCAGTTCTTC. The encoded protein is CATSRGGWKSGAYNEQFF.

In this sample, this clone turned up a few times. The chain is built from TRBV19 and TRBJ1-5, with D perhaps TRBD1 (6 bases). The CDR3 covers 17 residues. The germline gives CDR1 LNHDA, CDR2 SQIVND (reference sequence). The V gene lost 5 bases and the J gene lost 1 base, with 18 bases spanning the gap. Here the CDR3 reads CASSPRGLGGSNQPQHF. CDR3 in DNA: TGTGCCAGTAGTCCCCGCGGCCTGGGGGGCAGCAATCAGCCCCAGCATTTT.

The chain couples TRBV29-1 to TRBJ2-3; possible D gene TRBD1, 5 bases. This CDR3 comprises 14 residues. Per germline, CDR1 SQVTM and CDR2 ANQGSEA. The ends were cut back, 3 bases at V and 2 bases at J, with 12 bases in the middle. The CDR3 coding sequence is TGCAGCGTTGATGCTGACAGAGCCACAGATACGCAGTATTTT. Translation gives CSVDADRATDTQYF.

This rearrangement joins TRBV30 to TRBJ1-2, with D uncertain. Germline CDR1 and CDR2: GTSNPN and SVGIG (reference sequence). The CDR3 runs to 11 residues. Trimming left V 0 bases short and J 8 bases short, with 7 bases between. The CDR3, as DNA: TGTGCCTGGAGTGTCCGTTGGGGCTACACCTTC. Protein sequence: CAWSVRWGYTF.

The chain couples TRBV11-1 to TRBJ2-1, with 7 nucleotides matching TRBD1. The CDR3 consists of 17 residues. CDR1 is SGHAT, CDR2 FQDESV, per germline (reference sequence). Trimming at V came to 5 bases and at J to 7 bases, leaving 17 bases not matched to a gene. CDR3 in DNA: TGTGCCAGCAGCCGCTTGAGAGGGGGCAGGGTAGTAAATGAGCAGTTCTTC. Translated: CASSRLRGGRVVNEQFF.

This chain uses TRBV4-2 with TRBJ1-1; possible D gene TRBD1, 5 bases. This CDR3 contains 17 residues. From germline, CDR1 is LGHNA and CDR2 YNFKEQ. Trimming removed 0 bases at V and 4 bases at J, with 18 bases between. For the CDR3, the DNA is TGTGCCAGCAGCCAAGATTGGGACCTCCGAAGGGGCACTGAAGCTTTCTTT. The encoded protein is CASSQDWDLRRGTEAFF.

The rearrangement links TRBV4-1 to TRBJ1-4; 9 bases align to TRBD1. The length of the CDR3 is 16 residues. CDR1 and CDR2 (germline): MGHRA, YSYEKL. After removal of 4 bases from V and 7 bases from J, the junction contained 10 bases not matched to a gene. CDR3 residues: CASSRLDRGKIEKLFF. The CDR3 DNA is TGCGCCAGCAGCCGGCTGGACAGGGGCAAAATTGAAAAACTGTTTTTT.

This rearrangement joins TRBV15 to TRBJ2-5; 9 bases map to TRBD1. This CDR3 is 16 amino acids long. Germline V gives CDR1 LNHNV, CDR2 YYDKDF (reference sequence). V gave up 1 base and J gave up 4 bases; unmatched junction bases: 7. The CDR3 sequence is CATSRGGTGHRETQYF. The CDR3 bases are TGTGCCACCAGCAGAGGCGGGACAGGGCACCGAGAGACCCAGTACTTC.

In this sample, this clone turned up once. The chain is built from TRBV5-1 and TRBJ2-7, with 10 bases fitting TRBD1. Losses at the gene ends were 4 bases for V and 0 bases for J; bases not matched to a gene: 7. This CDR3 has 16 amino acids. Germline V gene lookup returns CDR1 SGHRS and CDR2 YFSETQ. Here the CDR3 DNA reads TGCGCCAGCAGCCCCGGGACAGGGGCCAGCTCCTACGAGCAGTACTTC. Protein sequence: CASSPGTGASSYEQYF.